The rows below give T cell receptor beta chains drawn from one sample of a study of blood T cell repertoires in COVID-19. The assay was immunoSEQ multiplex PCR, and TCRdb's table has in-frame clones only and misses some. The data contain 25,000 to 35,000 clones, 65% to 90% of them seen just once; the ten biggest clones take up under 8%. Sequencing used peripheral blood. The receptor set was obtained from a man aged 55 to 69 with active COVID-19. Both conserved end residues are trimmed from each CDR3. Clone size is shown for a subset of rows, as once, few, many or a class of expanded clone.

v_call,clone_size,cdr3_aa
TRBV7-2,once,ASSLARAYGYT
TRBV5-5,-,ASSLRTGRTSENIYEQY
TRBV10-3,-,AISEPRDREVNEQF
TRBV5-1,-,ASSQGTTRTAQY
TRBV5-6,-,ASSLARGREY
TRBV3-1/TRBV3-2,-,ASSPSDRGRNEKLF
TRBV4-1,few,ASSQSRTRGSNQPQH
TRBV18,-,ASSRRTGENTEAF
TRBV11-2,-,ASSFSDEQF
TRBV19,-,ASRRQLESNSPLH
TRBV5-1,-,ASSLGAPDTQY
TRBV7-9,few,ASSLTGNQPQH
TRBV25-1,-,ASSEYTGITEAF
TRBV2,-,ASSPRSGGVSGANVLT
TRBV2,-,ARGVAGYGANVLT
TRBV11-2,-,ASSPPGVVGELF
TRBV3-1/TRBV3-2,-,ASRRDSGGSRVYNEQF
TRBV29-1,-,SVGQVVAGVGEQY
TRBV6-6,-,ASSYSRGGDPYEQY
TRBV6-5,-,ASIYSGNTIY
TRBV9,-,ASSVAGSLAGGYNEQF
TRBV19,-,ASLSGQGYTGELF
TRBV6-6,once,ASTGRGEASNQPQH
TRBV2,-,ASRGQTEVFGYT
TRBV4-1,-,ASSQDMNEQF
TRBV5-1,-,ASSMTGTYNEQF
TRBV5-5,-,ASSYTGTYYNEQF
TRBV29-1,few,SVDSGESYEQY
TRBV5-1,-,ASTLDRGRNTGELF
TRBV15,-,ATSREPLRDRLA
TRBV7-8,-,ASSPSSGKAGELF
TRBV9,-,ASSVGLIFPKNSSYNEQF
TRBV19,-,ASSTQPGLAGDTQY
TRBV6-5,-,ASRRISGNTIY
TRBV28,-,ASSPQRVPYEQY
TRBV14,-,ASSRTGGMSTDTQY
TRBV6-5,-,ASSSQGRSHNEQF
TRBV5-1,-,ASTARPRGSSYNEQF
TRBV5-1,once,ASSLEAADTQY
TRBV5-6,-,ASSRDYGYT
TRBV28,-,ASRLQWAGTGSNTEAF
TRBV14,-,ASSPQSSGSGEQY
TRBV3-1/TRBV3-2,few,ASRRLTSGTETQY
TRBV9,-,ASSVGTASYEQY
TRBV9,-,ASSGREGSTDTQY
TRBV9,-,ASSVASGSFYEQY
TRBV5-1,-,ASSLSRGVRDMNTEAF
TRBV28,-,ASSSDGVAGELF
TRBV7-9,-,ASSFSGTGAGEQY
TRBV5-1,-,ASSSEGASGYT
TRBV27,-,ASSSPLREVTGELF
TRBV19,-,ASRIFVGGRANEQF
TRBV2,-,ASNAESQPQH